This entry concerns a single TCR beta chain. Together with a sample-barcoded 5' primer, a J-beta primer mix was included in a second PCR lasting roughly 6 to 12 cycles. Each cDNA molecule, via a template-switch adaptor with 12 random nucleotides, was tagged. TCRdb reprocessed the 5' RACE reads with MiXCR, giving one entry per CDR3 protein. The sample lists some 1.4 million distinct CDR3 sequences, around two fifths occurring once. The data originate from a study of blood T cells in healthy people across ages. Sequenced input: blood. The TCR originated in a woman aged 18-29 years in good health.

Here the CDR3 DNA reads TGTGCCATCAGGGAACAGGGGAACACTGAAGCTTTCTTT. This translates into CAIREQGNTEAFF. The chain combines TRBV10-3 with TRBJ1-1; a weak D match, TRBD1 (6 bases). CDR1 and CDR2 from the germline V gene are ENHRY and SYGVKD. The CDR3 totals 13 residues. Trimming shortened V by 6 bases and J by 1 base, and 9 bases separated the two germline ends.